This T cell receptor beta chain was observed in a study of blood T cells in healthy people across ages. Findings and caveats of the study: Bulk PBMC profiling left naive and antigen-experienced comparisons inconclusive. Long-lived donors carried more naive CD4+ cells and greater diversity than aged donors. Higher naive T cell percentage went strongly together with higher TCR beta diversity.

Primed by a sample-barcoded 5' primer and a J-beta primer mix, a second PCR proceeded for 7 to 11 cycles. Samples each returned at least 2.5 million CDR3-containing paired-end reads. TCRdb independently ran MiXCR on the 5' RACE reads; one entry per CDR3 protein. The sample has 1.5 million to 2 million distinct CDR3 sequences, 28% seen once. Turning to this clonotype: Its antigen is as yet unknown.

Germline lookup yields CDR1 SGDLS and CDR2 YYNGEE. The V and J ends lost 6 bases and 2 bases respectively, with 25 bases between them. The CDR3 runs 18 residues. What was sequenced was blood. The chain recombines TRBV9 with TRBJ2-3, with D perhaps TRBD2 (5 bases). The source is a woman in her 30s in good health. The CDR3 DNA reads as TGTGCCAGCAACGAGACGCCCCCCATCGGGGTCCCCACAGATACGCAGTATTTT. This translates into CASNETPPIGVPTDTQYF.